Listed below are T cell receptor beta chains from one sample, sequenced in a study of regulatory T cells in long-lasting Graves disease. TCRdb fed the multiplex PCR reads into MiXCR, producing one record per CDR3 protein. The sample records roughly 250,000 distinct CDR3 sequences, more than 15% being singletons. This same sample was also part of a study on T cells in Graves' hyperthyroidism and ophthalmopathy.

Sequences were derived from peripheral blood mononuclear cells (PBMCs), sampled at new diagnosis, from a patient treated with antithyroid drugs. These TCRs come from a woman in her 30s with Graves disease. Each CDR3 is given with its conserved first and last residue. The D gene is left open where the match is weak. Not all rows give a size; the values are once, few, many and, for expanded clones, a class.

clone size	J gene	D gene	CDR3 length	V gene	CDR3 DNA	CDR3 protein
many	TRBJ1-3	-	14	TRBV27	TGTGCCAGCAGCTCGGCTCTCTCTGGAAACACCATATATTTT	CASSSALSGNTIYF
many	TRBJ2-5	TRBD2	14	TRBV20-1	TGCAGTGCTAGAGATAAGGGACTAAAAGAGACCCAGTACTTC	CSARDKGLKETQYF
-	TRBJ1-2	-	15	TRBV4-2	TGTGCCAGCAGCCAAGAACCCAACGTATTGGATGGCTACACCTTC	CASSQEPNVLDGYTF
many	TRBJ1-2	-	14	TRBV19	TGTGCCAGTAGTGATTCCGGGGACTACTATGGCTACACCTTC	CASSDSGDYYGYTF
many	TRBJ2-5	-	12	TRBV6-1	TGTGCCAGCAGTAACACTCAAGAGACCCAGTACTTC	CASSNTQETQYF
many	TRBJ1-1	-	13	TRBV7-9	TGTGCCAGCAGCTTGATGGGGAACACTGAAGCTTTCTTT	CASSLMGNTEAFF
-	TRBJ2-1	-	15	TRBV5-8	TGTGCCAGCAGCCCGGACGGTAGCTCCTGCAATGAGCAGTTCTTC	CASSPDGSSCNEQFF
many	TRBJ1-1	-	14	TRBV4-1	TGCGCCAGCAGCCGGTCCTGGGGGAACACTGAAGCTTTCTTT	CASSRSWGNTEAFF
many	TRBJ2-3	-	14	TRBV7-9	TGTGCCAGCAGCTTAGCGCCCACCACAGATACGCAGTATTTT	CASSLAPTTDTQYF
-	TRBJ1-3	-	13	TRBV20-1	TGCAGTGCCGCCGCCCGATCTGGAAACACCATATATTTT	CSAAARSGNTIYF
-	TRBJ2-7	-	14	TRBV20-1	TGCAGTGCTACTAATCCCCCCGGCTCCTACGAGCAGTACTTC	CSATNPPGSYEQYF
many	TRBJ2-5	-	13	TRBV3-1	TGTGCCAGCAGCCTGGGAAGCCTAGGGACCCAGTACTTC	CASSLGSLGTQYF
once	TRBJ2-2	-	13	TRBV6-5	TGTGCCAGCAGTTCACCTAGTCCCGGGGAGCTGTTTTTT	CASSSPSPGELFF
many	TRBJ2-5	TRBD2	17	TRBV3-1	TGTGCCAGCAGCCTCCCCGGGGGGGCGACCCCCCAAGAGACCCAGTACTTC	CASSLPGGATPQETQYF
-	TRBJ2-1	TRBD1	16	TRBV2	TGTGCCAGCAGTGAAAGAGGGACAGGGCCAAGGGATGAGCAGTTCTTC	CASSERGTGPRDEQFF
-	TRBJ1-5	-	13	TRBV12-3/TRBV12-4	TGTGCCAGCACAGGTTCCGGCAATCAGCCCCAGCATTTT	CASTGSGNQPQHF
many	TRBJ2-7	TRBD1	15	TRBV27	TGTGCCAGCAGTGGCTTCCGGGACAGCTCCTACGAGCAGTACTTC	CASSGFRDSSYEQYF
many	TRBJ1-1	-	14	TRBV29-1	TGCAGCGTTGAAGCTCGGGGGGGAAACACTGAAGCTTTCTTT	CSVEARGGNTEAFF
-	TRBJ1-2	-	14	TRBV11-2	TGTGCCAGCAGCTTATTGTGGGGGGAGGACGGCTACACCTTC	CASSLLWGEDGYTF
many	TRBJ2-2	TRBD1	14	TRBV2	TGTGCCAGCAGTCGGGACAGGGGATTCGGGGAGCTGTTTTTT	CASSRDRGFGELFF
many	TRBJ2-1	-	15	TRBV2	TGTGCCAGCAGTGAAGACGGCAGCTCCTACAATGAGCAGTTCTTC	CASSEDGSSYNEQFF
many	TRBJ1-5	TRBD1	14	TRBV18	TGTGCCAGCTCACCAGGACAGGAGGAACAGCCCCAGCATTTT	CASSPGQEEQPQHF
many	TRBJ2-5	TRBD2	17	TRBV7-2	TGTGCCAGCAGCTCCGGGACTAGCGGGGTTCTCCAAGAGACCCAGTACTTC	CASSSGTSGVLQETQYF
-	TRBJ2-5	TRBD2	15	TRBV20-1	TGCAGTGCTCTGACTAGCGGGGGGACCCAAGAGACCCAGTACTTC	CSALTSGGTQETQYF
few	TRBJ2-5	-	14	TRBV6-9	TGTGCCAGCAGTTACGAAGGACGGTGGGGGACCCAGTACTTC	CASSYEGRWGTQYF
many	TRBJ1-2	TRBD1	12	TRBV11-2	TGTGCCAGCAGCTCGTGGACAGGTGGCTACACCTTC	CASSSWTGGYTF